A single sample gave rise to the 27 T cell receptor beta chains below, sequenced in a study of blood T cell repertoires in COVID-19. Libraries were prepared by immunoSEQ multiplex PCR; TCRdb keeps only in-frame clonotypes and omits some of them. Among around 210,000 clones, 65% to 90% were seen once, and the ten largest hold more than 4.5%. The source material was peripheral blood. These receptors all stem from a man aged 50 to 59 with COVID-19, enrolled during active disease.

V gene TRBV13 combines with J gene TRBJ1-4, with 7 nucleotides matching TRBD1. In germline, CDR1 is PRHDT, CDR2 FYEKMQ (reference sequence). This CDR3 has 14 residues. J was trimmed by 3 bases and V by 6 bases; bases with no gene match: 4. This CDR3 is CASSPDRANEKLFF. The CDR3 DNA reads as TGTGCCAGCAGTCCTGACAGGGCTAATGAAAAACTGTTTTTT.

The chain couples TRBV5-1 to TRBJ1-2, with D possibly being TRBD1 (5 bases). Germline values: CDR1 SGHRS, CDR2 YFSETQ. This CDR3 spans 16 amino acids. V lost 3 bases to trimming and J lost 7 bases, with 22 bases between them. The CDR3 region has the DNA TGCGCCAGCAGCTCGATAAGAGATAAGAGCGGGGCTGGCTACACCTTC. This sequence encodes CASSSIRDKSGAGYTF.

The chain links TRBV6-6 to TRBJ2-2; D possibly corresponds to TRBD1 (6 bases). This CDR3 contains 16 residues. V lost 5 bases and J 1 base, leaving 14 bases between the germline ends. Per germline, CDR1 MNHNY and CDR2 SVGAGI (reference sequence). Here the CDR3 reads CASSRHPTGNTGELFF. CDR3 sequence (DNA): TGTGCCAGCAGTCGACACCCGACAGGGAACACCGGGGAGCTGTTTTTT.

A single count supports this clone. The J gene is TRBJ2-1, the V gene TRBV21-1; TRBD2 was called by the table and not checked on the DNA. TRBV21-1 is a documented pseudogene. The CDR3 loop spans 14 amino acids. CDR3 DNA sequence: TGTGCCAGCAGCAAAGGAGCTAGTTACAATGAGCAGTTCTTC. Protein sequence: CASSKGASYNEQFF.

The chain employs TRBV11-2 and TRBJ1-1; a weak D match, TRBD1 (5 bases). The V and J ends lost 5 bases and 0 bases respectively, with 16 bases between them. Germline CDR1 and CDR2: SGHAT and FQNNGV. The CDR3 is made up of 16 amino acids. CDR3 DNA sequence: TGTGCCAGCAGCCCCCTCTCACGGGGGTTGAACACTGAAGCTTTCTTT. This sequence encodes CASSPLSRGLNTEAFF.

V gene TRBV27 combines with J gene TRBJ1-1; the D gene is possibly TRBD1 (6 bases). The CDR3 length is 14 residues. The germline CDR1 and CDR2 sequences are MNHEY and SMNVEV (reference sequence). The V end was cut by 2 bases, the J end by 2 bases, with 9 bases between. The CDR3 loop reads CASSLVQGNTEAFF. CDR3 nucleotides: TGTGCCAGCAGTTTAGTACAGGGAAACACTGAAGCTTTCTTT.

The J gene is TRBJ1-5, the V gene TRBV3-1 (or the pseudogene TRBV3-2); 7 bases map to TRBD1. Germline V gene sequence: CDR1 LGHDT, CDR2 YNNKEL (reference sequence). The CDR3 length is 16 residues. J lost 3 bases, V lost 1 base, and 6 bases had no gene match. CDR3 protein: CASSQAQGVYNQPQHF. CDR3 DNA: TGTGCCAGCAGCCAAGCCCAGGGGGTCTACAATCAGCCCCAGCATTTT.

The CDR3 region has the DNA TGTGCCAGCAGTTACTCGGCCCCGAACACTGAAGCTTTCTTT. This codes for CASSYSAPNTEAFF. The V and J genes are TRBV6-5 and TRBJ1-1; unclear D gene. The CDR3 loop spans 14 amino acids. V was clipped by 0 bases and J by 1 base, with 6 bases between them. CDR1 MNHEY and CDR2 SVGAGI come from the germline V gene.

The rearrangement uses TRBV6-5 and TRBJ1-2; a possible D gene is TRBD1 (6 bases). Germline V lookup: CDR1 MNHEY, CDR2 SVGAGI. V was cut by 6 bases and J by 5 bases, with 19 bases left in between. The CDR3 is 15 residues long. The CDR3 loop is CASSYGPQRGYGYTF. CDR3 in DNA: TGTGCCAGCAGCTACGGTCCCCAGAGGGGGTATGGCTACACCTTC.

This chain uses TRBV7-9 with TRBJ1-2; perhaps TRBD1 as D (6 bases). The CDR3 runs to 15 residues. The germline CDR1 and CDR2 sequences are SEHNR and FQNEAQ (reference sequence). The V gene lost 5 bases and the J gene lost 7 bases, with 20 bases spanning the gap. The CDR3 spells CASSTSTGIRSGYTF. CDR3 sequence (DNA): TGTGCCAGCAGCACCTCGACAGGAATAAGGAGTGGCTACACCTTC.

V usage is TRBV11-2 and J usage is TRBJ2-3, with TRBD1 matching 7 bases. V trimming: 2 bases; J trimming: 12 bases; junction bases outside the gene matches: 8. From germline, CDR1 is SGHAT and CDR2 FQNNGV. This CDR3 is built from 13 residues. The CDR3 is CASSLTPGQFQYF. The CDR3 region has the DNA TGTGCCAGCAGCTTAACCCCGGGACAGTTCCAGTATTTT.

The chain uses TRBV15 and TRBJ2-2; D unresolved. With 8 bases removed from V and 2 bases from J, the gap between germline ends came to 12 bases. Per germline, CDR1 LNHNV and CDR2 YYDKDF (reference sequence). The CDR3 runs 14 residues. The CDR3 loop is CATRQAGNTGELFF. Here the CDR3 DNA reads TGTGCCACCCGCCAGGCAGGAAACACCGGGGAGCTGTTTTTT.

This chain uses TRBV30 with TRBJ1-1; 8 positions agree with TRBD1. V shed 2 bases, J shed 4 bases, and the junction held 9 bases outside the gene matches. CDR1 GTSNPN and CDR2 SVGIG come from the germline V gene (reference sequence). The CDR3 runs to 15 residues. For the CDR3, the DNA is TGTGCCTGGAGTCGTCAGGGGGCTAGGAGCACTGAAGCTTTCTTT. Amino acid sequence: CAWSRQGARSTEAFF.

This sequence joins TRBV6-2 or TRBV6-3 and TRBJ2-2, with D possibly matching TRBD1 (5 bases). The CDR3 runs to 13 residues. Trimming took off 6 bases at V and 6 bases at J, with 11 bases between the two ends. CDR1 is MNHEY, CDR2 SVGEGT, per germline. CDR3: CASSPIGAGELFF. CDR3 sequence (DNA): TGTGCCAGCAGCCCCATAGGGGCCGGGGAGCTGTTTTTT.

The gene calls are TRBV9 and TRBJ2-1; 7 bases line up with TRBD1. The CDR3 spans 15 residues. Germline-derived CDR1 and CDR2 are SGDLS and YYNGEE. V lost 0 bases to trimming and J lost 5 bases; unmatched junction nucleotides: 5. This chain's CDR3 is CASSVGDSHHNEQFF. CDR3 nucleotides: TGTGCCAGCAGCGTAGGGGACAGTCATCACAATGAGCAGTTCTTC.

CDR3 nucleotide sequence: TGTGCCAGCAGCCCTAGCGCCATGAACACCGGGGAGCTGTTTTTT. It translates to CASSPSAMNTGELFF. This chain links TRBV5-4 with TRBJ2-2, with D possibly matching TRBD2 (6 bases). Germline CDR1 SGHNT, CDR2 YYREEE (reference sequence). The V gene lost 4 bases and the J gene lost 1 base, with 11 bases spanning the gap. There are 15 residues in the CDR3.

V and J are TRBV24-1 and TRBJ1-2; unclear D gene. Trimming shortened V by 2 bases and J by 5 bases, and 8 bases separated the two germline ends. This CDR3 comprises 13 residues. Germline assignment: CDR1 KGHDR and CDR2 SFDVKD. The CDR3 coding sequence is TGTGCCACCAGTGATTACAGTGGTTATGGCTACACCTTC. Translation gives CATSDYSGYGYTF.

The V call is TRBV5-4, the J call TRBJ2-7; perhaps TRBD2 as D (5 bases). This CDR3 contains 15 residues. Germline CDR1 SGHNT, CDR2 YYREEE (reference sequence). V was clipped by 3 bases and J by 0 bases, with 13 bases between them. The CDR3, as DNA: TGTGCCAGCAGCTCCCCCTTTGAGGGCTCCTACGAGCAGTACTTC. It translates to CASSSPFEGSYEQYF.

This rearrangement joins TRBV12-3 or TRBV12-4 to TRBJ2-1; the D gene is possibly TRBD1 (6 bases). The V and J ends lost 6 bases and 7 bases respectively, with 10 bases between them. The CDR3 has 12 residues. The CDR3 bases are TGTGCCAGCAGGAGACAGGTGAATGAGCAGTTCTTC. It codes for CASRRQVNEQFF.

This rearrangement joins TRBV19 to TRBJ2-7, with TRBD1 matching over 9 bases. This CDR3 comprises 15 residues. V lost 6 bases to trimming and J lost 0 bases; unmatched junction nucleotides: 6. Germline CDR1 LNHDA, CDR2 SQIVND (reference sequence). The CDR3 is CASSFGQGSSYEQYF. CDR3 DNA: TGTGCCAGTAGCTTTGGACAGGGGAGCTCCTACGAGCAGTACTTC.

This sequence joins TRBV5-1 and TRBJ2-1; TRBD2 is a possible D gene (6 bases). The CDR3 is 15 amino acids. V lost 5 bases and J 3 bases, leaving 15 bases between the germline ends. Looked up from germline, CDR1 is SGHRS and CDR2 is YFSETQ. The CDR3 bases are TGCGCCAGCAGTCGGCTAGCGCAGAGCTACAATGAGCAGTTCTTC. It specifies CASSRLAQSYNEQFF.

V and J are TRBV5-1 and TRBJ2-7; TRBD1 is a possible D gene (7 bases). V lost 0 bases and J lost 6, with 19 bases in between. CDR3 length equals 16 residues. Germline CDR1 reads SGHRS; CDR2 reads YFSETQ. This chain's CDR3 is CASSLAGGQSPTEQYF. The CDR3 DNA is TGCGCCAGCAGCTTGGCCGGGGGACAGAGCCCCACCGAGCAGTACTTC.

This sequence joins TRBV24-1 and TRBJ1-6; 9 bases line up with TRBD1. There are 16 residues in the CDR3. The germline V gene encodes CDR1 KGHDR and CDR2 SFDVKD. J was trimmed by 6 bases and V by 2 bases; bases with no gene match: 4. CDR3 coding DNA: TGTGCCACCAGTGATTCCGGACAGGGGTTTAATTCACCCCTCCACTTT. Translating it yields CATSDSGQGFNSPLHF.

The gene calls are TRBV7-2 and TRBJ1-6, with 8 bases identical to TRBD1. This CDR3 is 16 amino acids long. Trimming took 5 bases from V and 7 from J; bases not matched to a gene: 10. Germline CDR1 SGHTA, CDR2 FQGNSA. In DNA form, the CDR3 reads TGTGCCAGCAGCCCCCGGAGGGCAGGGGGCAATTCACCCCTCCACTTT. Translation: CASSPRRAGGNSPLHF.

The chain links TRBV7-6 to TRBJ1-1, with D possibly TRBD1 on 5 matching bases. V was clipped by 5 bases and J by 11 bases, with 15 bases between them. The length of the CDR3 is 12 residues. Germline-derived CDR1 and CDR2 are SGHVS and FNYEAQ. CDR3 sequence reads: CASSPSGEGAFF. The CDR3 DNA reads TGTGCCAGCAGCCCCTCCGGGGAGGGGGCTTTCTTT.

This sequence joins TRBV19 and TRBJ1-4; 9 nucleotides line up with TRBD1. The CDR3 totals 14 residues. Unmatched junction bases numbered 7, after V lost 7 bases and J lost 7 bases. Germline loops: CDR1 LNHDA, CDR2 SQIVND (reference sequence). CDR3 in DNA: TGTGCCAGTAATTTGGGACAGGGTGGTGAAAAACTGTTTTTT. Amino acids: CASNLGQGGEKLFF.

This clone was found once. This chain joins TRBV5-5 and TRBJ1-2; D is ambiguous. Germline CDR1 is SGHKS and CDR2 is YYEKEE (reference sequence). V lost 0 bases to trimming and J lost 4 bases, with 10 bases between them. The CDR3 length is 14 residues. CDR3: CASSLAEGSYGYTF. The CDR3 nucleotides are TGTGCCAGCAGCTTGGCCGAGGGTAGCTATGGCTACACCTTC. Combining the CDR3 with reference TRBV5-5 and TRBJ1-2 gives the whole variable domain DAGVTQSPTHLIKTRGQQVTLRCSPISGHKSVSWYQQVLGQGPQFIFQYYEKEERGRGNFPDRFSARQFPNYSSELNVNALLLGDSALYLCASSLAEGSYGYTFGSGTRLTVV.